The TCR beta chain described here comes from a study of T cell repertoires in ileal Crohn's disease. Study background: Thiopurines (fewer than 12) or anti-TNF agents (roughly 18) were given postoperatively to about half. General study findings and limits: Compared with CD4 T cells, sorted CD8 cells carried more expanded clones.

Measured with immunoSEQ multiplex PCR; TCRdb has only the in-frame clones, and not every one. The sample consists of 15,000 or so clones, around 88% of them appearing once. About this clone: Antigen: not known.

This clonotype was sampled from an adult with Crohn's disease. Specimen: ileal tissue.

In DNA form, the CDR3 reads TGTGCCAGCAGGCCCACTCGGAGCTCCTACAATGAGCAGTTCTTC. Translated, it gives CASRPTRSSYNEQFF. V and J are TRBV27 and TRBJ2-1; D is unclear. V was trimmed by 6 bases and J by 0 bases, leaving 12 bases between them. In germline, CDR1 is MNHEY, CDR2 SMNVEV (reference sequence). The CDR3 extends over 15 amino acids.